This record looks at one T cell receptor beta chain sequence and its context. Its antigen is undetermined. Germline V gives CDR1 MNHEY, CDR2 SMNVEV (reference sequence). Trimming took 5 bases from V and 8 from J, leaving 22 bases between them. This CDR3 region has 16 residues. The entry originates in a study of cytomegalovirus exposure and HLA in healthy donors. Study results and limitations: In a later analysis, common viral pathogens appeared linked to several of the most significant clusters. Among donors in an Asian-associated ancestry cluster, a later analysis reportedly found fewer N-insertions than the approximately 670-donor mean. Most of the CMV-associated TCR beta chains (in a later analysis) appeared to be HLA-restricted.

PCR primers comprised 60 Vbeta and 13 Jbeta primers. Sequencing used immunoSEQ multiplex PCR; TCRdb keeps in-frame clones, though not all of them. The sample lists roughly 100,000 clones, roughly 15% seen once, with about 0.79% in the top ten. The chain couples TRBV27 to TRBJ2-1; no definite D call. The sequence came from a female donor in good health and CMV-seronegative. The material sequenced was PBMCs. In DNA form, the CDR3 reads TGTGCCAGCAGTCCCATTCGGCTAGTCGGTATCGATGAGCAGTTCTTC. Translated: CASSPIRLVGIDEQFF.